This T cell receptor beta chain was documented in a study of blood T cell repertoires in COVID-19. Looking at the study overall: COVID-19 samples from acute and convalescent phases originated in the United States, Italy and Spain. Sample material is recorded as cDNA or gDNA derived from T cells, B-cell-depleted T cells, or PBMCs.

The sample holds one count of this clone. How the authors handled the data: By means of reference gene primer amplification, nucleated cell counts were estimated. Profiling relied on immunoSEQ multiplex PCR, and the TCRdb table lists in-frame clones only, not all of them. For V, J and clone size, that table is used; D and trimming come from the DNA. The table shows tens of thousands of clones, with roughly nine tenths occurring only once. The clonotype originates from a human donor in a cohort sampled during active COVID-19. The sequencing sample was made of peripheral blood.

The CDR3 nucleotides are TGCGCCAGCAGCTTGGACAGGGCCAAAAACATTCAGTACTTC. It is translated as CASSLDRAKNIQYF. V and J are TRBV5-1 and TRBJ2-4, with D perhaps TRBD1 (5 bases). Germline CDR1 and CDR2: SGHRS and YFSETQ. This CDR3 is built from 14 residues. V was trimmed by 0 bases and J by 1 base, leaving 5 bases between them.